The 27 T cell receptor beta chains reported below all come from one sample, sequenced in a study of T cells expressing NK-cell markers. TCRdb reprocessed the 5' RACE reads and reports one entry per CDR3 protein, with no DNA. The sample table includes roughly 390,000 distinct CDR3 sequences. Sequenced input: blood T cells: a sorted CD56 or NKG2C T cell subset, CD4+ or CD8+ T cells, or bulk PBMC T cells (not recorded which). Receptor source: a woman aged 50 to 60 in good health.

The chain couples TRBV12-3 or TRBV12-4 to TRBJ2-1; TCRdb's D call, TRBD2, is unchecked because there is no DNA. The CDR3 is 18 residues long. CDR3 sequence: CASSSLAGDKGFYNEQFF.

The genes are TRBV4-1 and TRBJ2-3; TCRdb's D call, TRBD2, is unchecked because there is no DNA. CDR3 length equals 19 residues. Looked up from germline, CDR1 is MGHRA and CDR2 is YSYEKL. The CDR3 is CASSQATTGLGASTDTQYF.

This chain's CDR3 is CASSHPRDSNYEQYF. The rearrangement links TRBV7-9 to TRBJ2-7; absent DNA, TCRdb's TRBD1 call cannot be checked. The CDR3 contains 15 residues. Germline V gene data show CDR1 as SEHNR and CDR2 as FQNEAQ (reference sequence).

The chain combines TRBV7-2 with TRBJ2-3; TCRdb's D call of TRBD1 is untestable without DNA. From germline, CDR1 is SGHTA and CDR2 FQGNSA. CDR3 size: 13 residues. The CDR3: CASSLAEGDTQYF.

The chain uses TRBV25-1 and TRBJ2-1; no DNA is available, so the TRBD1 call from TCRdb remains unchecked. Germline V gene lookup returns CDR1 MGHDK and CDR2 SYGVNS. The CDR3 loop spans 15 amino acids. The CDR3 region is CASRGASGGIGEQFF. Variable domain in full (rest from reference TRBV25-1 and TRBJ2-1): EADIYQTPRYLVIGTGKKITLECSQTMGHDKMYWYQQDPGMELHLIHYSYGVNSTEKGDLSSESTVSRIRTEHFPLTLESARPSHTSQYLCASRGASGGIGEQFFGPGTRLTVL.

The CDR3 here is CASSHHIFPLWATQYF. This chain joins TRBV14 and TRBJ2-5; TCRdb's D call, TRBD1, is unchecked because there is no DNA. This CDR3 has 16 residues. Looked up from germline, CDR1 is SGHDN and CDR2 is FVKESK.

The genes are TRBV5-1 and TRBJ2-5; there is no DNA to check the TCRdb D call of TRBD1. The length of the CDR3 is 14 residues. From germline, CDR1 is SGHRS and CDR2 YFSETQ. This chain's CDR3 is CASSRDGARETQYF.

The chain couples TRBV10-3 to TRBJ2-2; with no DNA, the TCRdb D assignment of TRBD2 cannot be verified. This CDR3 is built from 17 residues. Germline V CDR1 and CDR2: ENHRY, SYGVKD. The CDR3 spells CAISEVYPGGNTGELFF.

This chain links TRBV7-9 with TRBJ2-2. CDR3 length equals 15 residues. Germline V lookup: CDR1 SEHNR, CDR2 FQNEAQ (reference sequence). The CDR3 protein is CASSSVRRKGGELFF.

This rearrangement joins TRBV24-1 to TRBJ2-1. The CDR3 is made up of 13 amino acids. The germline gives CDR1 KGHDR, CDR2 SFDVKD. CDR3: CATGYPSVNEQFF.

The J gene is TRBJ2-1, the V gene TRBV6-6; TCRdb selects TRBD2, and the lack of DNA leaves this call unchecked. In germline, CDR1 is MNHNY, CDR2 SVGAGI (reference sequence). CDR3 length: 15 amino acids. CDR3 sequence: CASSGGLATYNEQFF.

The chain joins TRBV5-1 to TRBJ2-4; TCRdb's D call of TRBD1 is untestable without DNA. The CDR3 loop spans 15 amino acids. Per germline, CDR1 SGHRS and CDR2 YFSETQ. The CDR3 loop is CASSGETGTENIQYF.

The chain recombines TRBV7-6 with TRBJ2-1. From germline, CDR1 is SGHVS and CDR2 FNYEAQ. The CDR3 spans 14 residues. The CDR3 spells CASRLAGEINEQFF.

The J gene is TRBJ1-1, the V gene TRBV5-1; as DNA is missing, the TRBD1 call by TCRdb cannot be tested. Germline V CDR1 and CDR2: SGHRS, YFSETQ. This CDR3 has 12 residues. The chain's CDR3 is CASGRDAVHAFF.

The chain combines TRBV2 with TRBJ2-1. Germline V CDR1 and CDR2: SNHLY, FYNNEI. CDR3 length: 15 amino acids. This CDR3 is CASGGWSRSTNEQFF. Looking up the rest from reference TRBV2 and TRBJ2-1 gives the full variable domain: EPEVTQTPSHQVTQMGQEVILRCVPISNHLYFYWYRQILGQKVEFLVSFYNNEISEKSEIFDDQFSVERPDGSNFTLKIRSTKLEDSAMYFCASGGWSRSTNEQFFGPGTRLTVL.

The CDR3 loop reads CASKSSGRASSSYNEQFF. V and J are TRBV12-3 or TRBV12-4 and TRBJ2-1; with no DNA, the TCRdb D assignment of TRBD2 cannot be verified. The CDR3 sequence is 18 residues long.

The chain links TRBV10-3 to TRBJ1-2. CDR3 length: 14 amino acids. The germline V gene encodes CDR1 ENHRY and CDR2 SYGVKD. The CDR3 loop reads CAISEPQSLYGYTF.

CDR3 protein: CASINRDSTTDTQYF. The J gene is TRBJ2-3, the V gene TRBV6-2 or TRBV6-3; TCRdb reports TRBD1, a call that lacks DNA to check it against. This CDR3 contains 15 residues. CDR1 is MNHEY and CDR2 is SVGEGT in the germline V gene.

The genes are TRBV3-1 and TRBJ2-7; the D call from TCRdb, TRBD1, cannot be confirmed without DNA. This CDR3 comprises 14 residues. Per the germline V gene, CDR1 is LGHDT and CDR2 is YNNKEL (reference sequence). This CDR3 is CASSPKPGSDEQYF.

V gene TRBV18 combines with J gene TRBJ2-3; there is no DNA to check the TCRdb D call of TRBD1. The CDR3 contains 14 residues. CDR1 is KGHSH, CDR2 LQKENI, per germline. CDR3 protein: CASSPDRDGDTQYF.

This chain joins TRBV5-1 and TRBJ1-4. CDR1 is SGHRS and CDR2 is YFSETQ in the germline V gene. This CDR3 comprises 14 residues. CDR3 region: CASSTGTPGEKLFF.

The chain links TRBV6-2 or TRBV6-3 to TRBJ2-1; TCRdb names TRBD2, which stays unverified in the absence of DNA. The CDR3 loop spans 15 amino acids. Looked up from germline, CDR1 is MNHEY and CDR2 is SVGEGT. The CDR3 region is CASSLVAGGPGEQFF.

The V and J genes are TRBV30 and TRBJ2-2; the D call of TRBD1 rests on TCRdb alone, since no DNA is present to check it. This CDR3 region has 14 residues. The V gene's germline CDR1 is GTSNPN and CDR2 SVGIG (reference sequence). This chain's CDR3 is CAWSGAGYTGELFF.

The chain carries TRBV18 and TRBJ2-1. CDR1 and CDR2 (germline): KGHSH, LQKENI. The CDR3 spans 12 residues. The chain's CDR3 is CASSTPGGEQFF.

V and J are TRBV30 and TRBJ2-7; the D call of TRBD1 rests on TCRdb alone, since no DNA is present to check it. This CDR3 spans 15 amino acids. In germline, CDR1 is GTSNPN, CDR2 SVGIG (reference sequence). CDR3 region: CAWSGGRGFSYEQYF.

Here the CDR3 reads CASRAGGIKTSYEQYF. The chain has TRBV28 and TRBJ2-7; the TCRdb call, TRBD2, lacks DNA for checking. Germline V CDR1 and CDR2: MDHEN, SYDVKM. The CDR3 runs to 16 residues.

The chain employs TRBV12-3 or TRBV12-4 and TRBJ1-1. This CDR3 spans 12 amino acids. The CDR3 loop reads CASRDWETEAFF.